Listed below are T cell receptor beta chains from one sample, sequenced in a study of T cell responses to AZD1222 COVID-19 vaccine. Sequenced by immunoSEQ multiplex PCR; TCRdb stores in-frame clones only, minus some. The table has under 150,000 clones, around 90% seen once. Material: peripheral blood, obtained 28 days after the second AZD1222 dose. Every receptor here comes from an adult who received the AZD1222 COVID-19 vaccine. Both conserved end residues are part of each CDR3. A D gene is named only where the DNA matches it firmly. Size values are once, few and many counts, or a class for expanded clones, and some rows have none.

V	D	size	J	CDR3	DNA
TRBV7-9	NA	NA	TRBJ1-2	CASSLAPGVYTF	TGTGCCAGCAGCTTAGCACCAGGGGTCTACACCTTC
TRBV5-5	TRBD2	NA	TRBJ2-5	CASSTPSGGAQETQYF	TGTGCCAGCAGCACTCCTAGCGGGGGGGCCCAAGAGACCCAGTACTTC
TRBV10-3	NA	NA	TRBJ1-4	CAISPAATNEKLFF	TGTGCCATCAGCCCGGCAGCAACTAATGAAAAACTGTTTTTT
TRBV3-1/TRBV3-2	TRBD2	NA	TRBJ2-1	CASSQRTSGNNEQFF	TGTGCCAGCAGCCAGCGGACTAGCGGTAACAATGAGCAGTTCTTC
TRBV3-1/TRBV3-2	NA	NA	TRBJ1-5	CASSRGGQGSNQPQHF	TGTGCCAGCAGCCGGGGTGGGCAGGGTAGCAATCAGCCCCAGCATTTT
TRBV6-2/TRBV6-3	NA	NA	TRBJ2-2	CASSYRAPTQTGELFF	TGTGCCAGCAGTTACAGGGCCCCGACACAAACCGGGGAGCTGTTTTTT
TRBV7-2	NA	NA	TRBJ1-4	CASSPRWANEKLFF	TGTGCCAGCAGCCCCCGATGGGCTAATGAAAAACTGTTTTTT
TRBV29-1	TRBD1	once	TRBJ1-6	CSVRQGDNSPLHF	TGCAGCGTTCGGCAGGGGGATAATTCACCCCTCCACTTT
TRBV28	NA	once	TRBJ2-3	CASTRTFSTDTQYF	TGTGCCAGCACCCGGACATTCAGCACAGATACGCAGTATTTT
TRBV27	TRBD1	NA	TRBJ1-5	CASSSQGISNQPQHF	TGTGCCAGCAGTTCACAGGGGATCAGCAATCAGCCCCAGCATTTT
TRBV27	TRBD1	NA	TRBJ2-1	CASRPRQGTYNEQFF	TGTGCCAGCAGGCCCCGACAGGGTACCTACAATGAGCAGTTCTTC
TRBV7-2	NA	NA	TRBJ1-6	CASSLVSGGMVNNSPLHF	TGTGCCAGCAGCTTAGTGTCTGGGGGTATGGTTAATAATTCACCCCTCCACTTT
TRBV4-2	NA	NA	TRBJ1-5	CASSQEAGRGNQPQHF	TGTGCCAGCAGCCAAGAAGCAGGGCGGGGTAATCAGCCCCAGCATTTT
TRBV18	NA	NA	TRBJ1-1	CASSPQSTEAFF	TGTGCCAGCTCACCGCAAAGCACTGAAGCTTTCTTT
TRBV5-1	NA	NA	TRBJ1-2	CASSLGGRRTYGYTF	TGCGCCAGCAGCTTGGGGGGTAGGAGGACCTATGGCTACACCTTC
TRBV3-1/TRBV3-2	TRBD2	NA	TRBJ2-7	CASSQDTSGWPREQYF	TGTGCCAGCAGCCAAGACACTAGCGGCTGGCCCCGCGAGCAGTACTTC
TRBV5-4	TRBD1	NA	TRBJ2-2	CASSRGTGILLGELFF	TGTGCCAGCAGCCGAGGGACAGGGATTCTGCTCGGGGAGCTGTTTTTT
TRBV30	NA	NA	TRBJ1-4	CAWSPGSTNEKLFF	TGTGCCTGGAGCCCAGGGTCGACTAATGAAAAACTGTTTTTT
TRBV4-2	NA	NA	TRBJ1-2	CASSQDTGASGYTF	TGTGCCAGCAGCCAAGATACGGGGGCTTCTGGCTACACCTTC
TRBV2	TRBD2	few	TRBJ2-7	CASSEQGLAAGEQYF	TGTGCCAGCAGTGAACAGGGACTAGCGGCAGGGGAGCAGTACTTC
TRBV2	TRBD2	NA	TRBJ2-3	CASSELGPGLVIDTQYF	TGTGCCAGCAGTGAACTTGGGCCGGGACTAGTAATAGATACGCAGTATTTT
TRBV5-1	NA	NA	TRBJ2-7	CASSLAAGSYEQYF	TGCGCCAGCAGCTTGGCGGCAGGGTCATACGAGCAGTACTTC
TRBV7-9	NA	NA	TRBJ2-5	CASSLASVGETQYF	TGTGCCAGCAGCTTAGCTTCGGTGGGGGAGACCCAGTACTTC
TRBV9	NA	NA	TRBJ1-1	CASSVVPDSNTEAFF	TGTGCCAGCAGCGTAGTACCAGACTCGAACACTGAAGCTTTCTTT
TRBV4-2	NA	NA	TRBJ2-7	CASSQTDRSSYEQYF	TGTGCCAGCAGCCAAACCGACAGGTCTAGTTACGAGCAGTACTTC
TRBV7-3	NA	few	TRBJ1-3	CASSLSRGNTIYF	TGTGCCAGCAGCTTATCGCGAGGAAACACCATATATTTT
TRBV6-1	NA	once	TRBJ1-3	CASSEESRGRSGNTIYF	TGTGCCAGCAGTGAAGAGTCCAGAGGCAGGTCTGGAAACACCATATATTTT
TRBV28	NA	NA	TRBJ1-6	CASSLVDLAQSPLHF	TGTGCCAGCAGTTTAGTGGACTTGGCGCAATCACCCCTCCACTTT
TRBV5-1	TRBD2	NA	TRBJ2-1	CASRIPGLAGVYNEQFF	TGCGCCAGCAGGATCCCGGGACTAGCGGGGGTCTACAATGAGCAGTTCTTC
TRBV25-1	NA	NA	TRBJ1-4	CASSEVGRGEKLFF	TGTGCCAGCAGTGAAGTGGGGAGAGGCGAAAAACTGTTTTTT
TRBV5-4	TRBD1	NA	TRBJ2-2	CASSLAGGTGELFF	TGTGCCAGCAGCTTGGCAGGGGGCACCGGGGAGCTGTTTTTT
TRBV6-4	NA	NA	TRBJ1-1	CASSARGGPTGTEAFF	TGTGCCAGCAGTGCTCGCGGGGGGCCGACGGGGACTGAAGCTTTCTTT
TRBV3-1/TRBV3-2	NA	NA	TRBJ1-2	CASSFQGYGYTF	TGTGCCAGCAGCTTCCAGGGTTATGGCTACACCTTC
TRBV29-1	NA	NA	TRBJ1-2	CSVTWGANYGYTF	TGCAGCGTTACCTGGGGAGCGAACTATGGCTACACCTTC
TRBV19	NA	NA	TRBJ2-3	CASSIQKGTDTQYF	TGTGCCAGTAGTATTCAGAAAGGAACAGATACGCAGTATTTT
TRBV19	NA	NA	TRBJ1-2	CASSIVWGAQDYGYTF	TGTGCCAGTAGTATCGTATGGGGGGCGCAGGACTATGGCTACACCTTC
TRBV19	NA	NA	TRBJ1-4	CASPGRQGNEKLFF	TGTGCCAGTCCGGGGCGGCAGGGGAATGAAAAACTGTTTTTT
TRBV6-5	NA	NA	TRBJ1-5	CAAQGPTSNQPQHF	TGTGCCGCACAGGGACCCACTAGCAATCAGCCCCAGCATTTT
TRBV18	NA	NA	TRBJ2-5	CASSPRVGSGETQYF	TGTGCCAGCTCACCACGCGTAGGATCTGGGGAGACCCAGTACTTC
TRBV5-5	TRBD1	once	TRBJ1-6	CASSVVGRGQHSSYNSPLHF	TGTGCCAGCAGCGTGGTCGGTAGGGGACAGCATAGCTCCTATAATTCACCCCTCCACTTT
TRBV5-1	NA	NA	TRBJ2-2	CASSPLQENTGELFF	TGCGCCAGCAGTCCCCTACAGGAGAACACCGGGGAGCTGTTTTTT
TRBV5-1	NA	once	TRBJ1-2	CASSPGSRAAYGYTF	TGCGCCAGCAGCCCGGGGAGCAGGGCGGCCTATGGCTACACCTTC
TRBV19	NA	once	TRBJ1-2	CASSIERGSGYTF	TGTGCCAGTAGTATAGAAAGGGGGTCTGGCTACACCTTC